This T cell receptor beta chain was captured by sequencing in a study of blood T cell repertoires in COVID-19. Study as a whole: Nucleic acid was either cDNA or gDNA, and it came from T cells, B-cell-depleted T cells, or PBMCs.

The repertoire was sequenced with immunoSEQ multiplex PCR; TCRdb's copy has only in-frame clones and lacks some. Altogether tens of thousands of clones are present, about 82% being singletons, with the ten largest covering 55% to 60%. Germline V lookup: CDR1 SGHRS, CDR2 YFSETQ. The CDR3 runs 21 residues. V lost 3 bases and J lost 5; bases outside the gene matches: 25. The chain employs TRBV5-1 and TRBJ2-2; 7 nucleotides line up with TRBD1. The receptor's source is a man aged 65 to 79 with acute or convalescent COVID-19. Sequenced sample: peripheral blood. CDR3 in DNA: TGCGCCAGCAGCTCTAATATACCCAGGGGGACCAAGGCCGGAGATACCGGGGAGCTGTTTTTT. Translated, it gives CASSSNIPRGTKAGDTGELFF.